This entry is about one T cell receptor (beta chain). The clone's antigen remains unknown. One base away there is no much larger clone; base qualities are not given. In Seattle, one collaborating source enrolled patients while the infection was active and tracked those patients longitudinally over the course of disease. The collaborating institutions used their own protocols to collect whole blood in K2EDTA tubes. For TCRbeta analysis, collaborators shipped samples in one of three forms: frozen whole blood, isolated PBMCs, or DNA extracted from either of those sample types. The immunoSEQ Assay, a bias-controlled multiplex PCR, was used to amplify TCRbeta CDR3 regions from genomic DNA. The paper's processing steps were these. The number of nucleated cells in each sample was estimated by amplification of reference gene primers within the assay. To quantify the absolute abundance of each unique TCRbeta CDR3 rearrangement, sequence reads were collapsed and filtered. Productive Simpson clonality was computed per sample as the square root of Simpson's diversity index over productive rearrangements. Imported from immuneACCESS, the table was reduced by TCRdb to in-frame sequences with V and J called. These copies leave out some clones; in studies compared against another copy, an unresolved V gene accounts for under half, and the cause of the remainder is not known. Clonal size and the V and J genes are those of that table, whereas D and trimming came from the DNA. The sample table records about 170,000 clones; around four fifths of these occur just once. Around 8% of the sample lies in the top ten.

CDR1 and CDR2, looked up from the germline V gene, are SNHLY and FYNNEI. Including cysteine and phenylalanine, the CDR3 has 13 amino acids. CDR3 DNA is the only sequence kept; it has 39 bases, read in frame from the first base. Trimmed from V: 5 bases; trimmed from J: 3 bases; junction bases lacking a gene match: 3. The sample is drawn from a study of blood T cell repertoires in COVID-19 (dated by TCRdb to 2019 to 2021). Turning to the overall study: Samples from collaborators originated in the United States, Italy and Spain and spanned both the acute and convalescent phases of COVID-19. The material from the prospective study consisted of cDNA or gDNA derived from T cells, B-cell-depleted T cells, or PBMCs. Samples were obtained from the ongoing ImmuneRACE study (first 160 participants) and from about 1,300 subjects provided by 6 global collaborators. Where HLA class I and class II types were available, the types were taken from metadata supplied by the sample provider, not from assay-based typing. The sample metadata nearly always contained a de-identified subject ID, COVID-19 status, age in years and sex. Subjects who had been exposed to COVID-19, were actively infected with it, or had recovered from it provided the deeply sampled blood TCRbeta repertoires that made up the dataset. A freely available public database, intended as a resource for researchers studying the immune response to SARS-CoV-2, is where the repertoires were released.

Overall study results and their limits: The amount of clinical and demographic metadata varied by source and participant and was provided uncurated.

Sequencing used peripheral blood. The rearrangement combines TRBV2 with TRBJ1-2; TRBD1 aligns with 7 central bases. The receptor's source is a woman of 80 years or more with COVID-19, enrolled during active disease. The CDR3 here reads CASSSTGDYGYTF. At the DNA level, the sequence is TGTGCCAGCAGTTCTACAGGGGACTATGGCTACACCTTC.